This section outlines one TCR beta chain sequence together with its context. The data originate from a study of blood T cell repertoires in COVID-19. Under the authors' procedure: Scientists estimated how many nucleated cells there were by amplifying reference gene primers. Libraries were prepared by immunoSEQ multiplex PCR; TCRdb keeps only in-frame clonotypes and omits some of them. V, J and clone size were drawn from that table, and D and trimming were deduced from the DNA. The sample lists roughly 250,000 clones, 75% to 85% seen once, with around 12% in the top ten. From germline, CDR1 is MNHEY and CDR2 SVGAGI. Unmatched junction bases numbered 5, after V lost 7 bases and J lost 5 bases. The CDR3 is 12 amino acids.

The chain combines TRBV6-5 with TRBJ2-7; 7 nucleotides line up with TRBD1. Sequenced input: peripheral blood. This receptor was obtained from an older woman with active or convalescent COVID-19. The CDR3 loop is CASTRGTDEQYF. The CDR3 coding sequence is TGTGCCAGCACCAGGGGGACAGACGAGCAGTACTTC.